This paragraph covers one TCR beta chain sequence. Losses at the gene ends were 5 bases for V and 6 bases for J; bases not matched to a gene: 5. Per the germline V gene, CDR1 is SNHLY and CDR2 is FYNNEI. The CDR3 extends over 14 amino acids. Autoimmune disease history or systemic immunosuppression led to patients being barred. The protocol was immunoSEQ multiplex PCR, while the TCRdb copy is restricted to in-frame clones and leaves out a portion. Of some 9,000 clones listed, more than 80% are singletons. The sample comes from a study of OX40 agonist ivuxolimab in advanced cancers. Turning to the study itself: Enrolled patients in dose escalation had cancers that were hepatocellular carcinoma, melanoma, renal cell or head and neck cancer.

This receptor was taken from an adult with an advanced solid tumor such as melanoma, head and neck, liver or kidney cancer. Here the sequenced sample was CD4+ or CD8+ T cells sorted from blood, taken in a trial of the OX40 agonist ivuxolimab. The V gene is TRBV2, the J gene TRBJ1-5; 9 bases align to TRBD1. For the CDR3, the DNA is TGTGCCAGCAGTAAAACAGGGGGCGTTCAGCCCCAGCATTTT. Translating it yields CASSKTGGVQPQHF.